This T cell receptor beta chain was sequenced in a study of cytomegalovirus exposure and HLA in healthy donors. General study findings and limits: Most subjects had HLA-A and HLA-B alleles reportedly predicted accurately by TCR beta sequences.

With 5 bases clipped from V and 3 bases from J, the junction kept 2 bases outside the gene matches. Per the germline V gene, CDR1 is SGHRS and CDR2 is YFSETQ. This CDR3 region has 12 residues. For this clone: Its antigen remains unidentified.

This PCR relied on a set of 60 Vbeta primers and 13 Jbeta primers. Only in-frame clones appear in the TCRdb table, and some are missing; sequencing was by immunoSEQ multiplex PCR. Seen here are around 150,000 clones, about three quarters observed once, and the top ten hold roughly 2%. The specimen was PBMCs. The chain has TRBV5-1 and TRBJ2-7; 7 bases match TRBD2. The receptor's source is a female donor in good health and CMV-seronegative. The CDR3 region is CASRGEGYEQYF. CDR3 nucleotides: TGCGCCAGCAGAGGGGAGGGCTACGAGCAGTACTTC.